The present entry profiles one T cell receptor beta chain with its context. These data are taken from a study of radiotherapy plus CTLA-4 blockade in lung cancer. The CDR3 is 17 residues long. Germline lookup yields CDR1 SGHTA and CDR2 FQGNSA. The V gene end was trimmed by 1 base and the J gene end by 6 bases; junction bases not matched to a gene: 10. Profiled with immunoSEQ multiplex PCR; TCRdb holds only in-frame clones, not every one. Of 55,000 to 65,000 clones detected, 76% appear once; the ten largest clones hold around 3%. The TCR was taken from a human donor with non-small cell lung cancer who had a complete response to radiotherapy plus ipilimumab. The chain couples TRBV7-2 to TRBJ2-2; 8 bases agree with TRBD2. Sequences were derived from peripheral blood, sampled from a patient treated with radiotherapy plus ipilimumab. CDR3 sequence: CASSLVGGLVIPGELFF. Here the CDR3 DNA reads TGTGCCAGCAGCTTAGTAGGGGGACTAGTCATTCCCGGGGAGCTGTTTTTT.